The rows below give T cell receptor beta chains drawn from one sample of a study of blood T cells in healthy people across ages. TCRdb redid the calling of the 5' RACE reads with MiXCR, one entry per CDR3 protein. The table has around 2 million distinct CDR3 sequences, 39% seen once; the top ten hold roughly 24%. The material sequenced was blood. The receptors were sampled from a human donor in good health. Both conserved end residues are part of each CDR3. A D gene is named only where the DNA matches it firmly. Clone size is shown for a subset of rows, as once, few, many or a class of expanded clone.

clone_size: -; v_call: TRBV20-1; d_call: -; j_call: TRBJ2-5; cdr3_nt: TGCAGTGCTAGGTCAGCAGCTCAAGAGACCCAGTACTTC; cdr3_aa: CSARSAAQETQYF
clone_size: few; v_call: TRBV9; d_call: -; j_call: TRBJ1-2; cdr3_nt: TGTGCCAGCAGCGTAGGGGGAACCCACTATGGCTACACCTTC; cdr3_aa: CASSVGGTHYGYTF
clone_size: -; v_call: TRBV12-3/TRBV12-4; d_call: TRBD2; j_call: TRBJ2-7; cdr3_nt: TGTGCCAGCAGTTTGATAGCGGGGGGGCCCGAGCAGTACTTC; cdr3_aa: CASSLIAGGPEQYF
clone_size: -; v_call: TRBV2; d_call: -; j_call: TRBJ2-7; cdr3_nt: TGTGCCAGCAAGGATTTCAGGGGACCCCACGAGCAGTACTTC; cdr3_aa: CASKDFRGPHEQYF
clone_size: -; v_call: TRBV2; d_call: -; j_call: TRBJ1-5; cdr3_nt: TGTGCCAGCAGTGTAATGCAGAGCAATCAGCCCCAGCATTTT; cdr3_aa: CASSVMQSNQPQHF
clone_size: -; v_call: TRBV27; d_call: -; j_call: TRBJ2-3; cdr3_nt: TGTGCCAGCAGGTTACTTGGCAGCACAGATACGCAGTATTTT; cdr3_aa: CASRLLGSTDTQYF
clone_size: -; v_call: TRBV7-2; d_call: TRBD1; j_call: TRBJ2-7; cdr3_nt: TGTGCCAGCAGCTTTAGCGGGACAGGGGGCTACGAGCAGTACTTC; cdr3_aa: CASSFSGTGGYEQYF
clone_size: few; v_call: TRBV5-5; d_call: -; j_call: TRBJ1-5; cdr3_nt: TGTGCCAGCAGCTTGGGACAGAGGGGGAGCAATCAGCCCCAGCATTTT; cdr3_aa: CASSLGQRGSNQPQHF
clone_size: few; v_call: TRBV29-1; d_call: TRBD1; j_call: TRBJ1-1; cdr3_nt: TGCAGCGCAAGAGCGTCAGGGGGAGACACTGAAGCTTTCTTT; cdr3_aa: CSARASGGDTEAFF
clone_size: -; v_call: TRBV5-1; d_call: -; j_call: TRBJ1-1; cdr3_nt: TGCGCCAGCAGCTTGGCCAGGGATCCGTCCACCACTGAAGCTTTCTTT; cdr3_aa: CASSLARDPSTTEAFF
clone_size: -; v_call: TRBV18; d_call: -; j_call: TRBJ2-7; cdr3_nt: TGTGCCAGCTCACCTTTCGACAGAACCTACGAGCAGTACTTC; cdr3_aa: CASSPFDRTYEQYF
clone_size: many; v_call: TRBV4-3; d_call: TRBD1; j_call: TRBJ1-2; cdr3_nt: TGCGCCAGCAGCCAAGATTATGGGACAGGGATTTATGGCTACACCTTC; cdr3_aa: CASSQDYGTGIYGYTF
clone_size: few; v_call: TRBV7-9; d_call: -; j_call: TRBJ1-1; cdr3_nt: TGTGCCAACAGCTTAGAGCGGGGAGTTGTCGCTGAAGCTTTCTTT; cdr3_aa: CANSLERGVVAEAFF
clone_size: few; v_call: TRBV20-1; d_call: -; j_call: TRBJ2-1; cdr3_nt: TGCAGTGCTAGGGGGGAATCCTCCTACAATGAGCAGTTCTTC; cdr3_aa: CSARGESSYNEQFF
clone_size: few; v_call: TRBV20-1; d_call: TRBD1; j_call: TRBJ2-7; cdr3_nt: TGCAGTGCTGGTCCGGGACAGGGTCGATACGAGCAGTACTTC; cdr3_aa: CSAGPGQGRYEQYF
clone_size: -; v_call: TRBV12-3/TRBV12-4; d_call: -; j_call: TRBJ2-6; cdr3_nt: TGTGCCAGCAGTTTGCCCTGGGGGGCCAACGTCCTGACTTTC; cdr3_aa: CASSLPWGANVLTF
clone_size: -; v_call: TRBV10-3; d_call: -; j_call: TRBJ2-5; cdr3_nt: TGTGCCATCAGTGAGTCGCAGACCCAGTACTTC; cdr3_aa: CAISESQTQYF
clone_size: -; v_call: TRBV7-3; d_call: -; j_call: TRBJ2-3; cdr3_nt: TGTGCCAGCAGCAGGCCGGGCCCGGGCACAGATACGCAGTATTTT; cdr3_aa: CASSRPGPGTDTQYF
clone_size: few; v_call: TRBV18; d_call: -; j_call: TRBJ1-1; cdr3_nt: TGTGCCAGCTCATCATGGACGGACACTGAAGCTTTCTTT; cdr3_aa: CASSSWTDTEAFF
clone_size: -; v_call: TRBV6-2/TRBV6-3; d_call: TRBD2; j_call: TRBJ2-1; cdr3_nt: TGTGCCAGCAGTGGACTAGCGTTTTACAATGAGCAGTTCTTC; cdr3_aa: CASSGLAFYNEQFF
clone_size: -; v_call: TRBV5-1; d_call: -; j_call: TRBJ1-2; cdr3_nt: TGCGCCAGCAGCTTGGAAGGGGAAATCGATGGCTACACCTTC; cdr3_aa: CASSLEGEIDGYTF
clone_size: few; v_call: TRBV25-1; d_call: -; j_call: TRBJ2-3; cdr3_nt: TGTGCCAGCAGTGATCCCAAGGGTGCAGATACGCAGTATTTT; cdr3_aa: CASSDPKGADTQYF
clone_size: few; v_call: TRBV10-3; d_call: -; j_call: TRBJ2-3; cdr3_nt: TGTGCCATCAGTGAGTCTAGCGCTAGCACAGTTACGCAGTATTTT; cdr3_aa: CAISESSASTVTQYF
clone_size: -; v_call: TRBV6-5; d_call: TRBD1; j_call: TRBJ1-6; cdr3_nt: TGTGCCAGCAGGGTAGGGTACAACAGGGGGAATTCACCCCTCCACTTT; cdr3_aa: CASRVGYNRGNSPLHF
clone_size: many; v_call: TRBV4-3; d_call: -; j_call: TRBJ2-1; cdr3_nt: TGCGCCAGCAGCCAAGTTACAGGGTACAATGAGCAGTTCTTC; cdr3_aa: CASSQVTGYNEQFF
clone_size: -; v_call: TRBV7-2; d_call: TRBD2; j_call: TRBJ2-5; cdr3_nt: TGTGCCAGCAGCATGAGGACTAGCGGGGGAGGGGAGACCCAGTACTTC; cdr3_aa: CASSMRTSGGGETQYF
clone_size: -; v_call: TRBV20-1; d_call: -; j_call: TRBJ1-4; cdr3_nt: TGCAGTGCTAGTAACAGGGTTGGTAATGAAAAACTGTTTTTT; cdr3_aa: CSASNRVGNEKLFF
clone_size: -; v_call: TRBV12-3/TRBV12-4; d_call: -; j_call: TRBJ1-1; cdr3_nt: TGTGCCAGCAGTTTAGCTACAATGCAGTATTCTGAAGCTTTCTTT; cdr3_aa: CASSLATMQYSEAFF
clone_size: -; v_call: TRBV11-2; d_call: -; j_call: TRBJ2-3; cdr3_nt: TGTGCCAGCAGCTTAGTGGGGTCGGGGATCTACACAGATACGCAGTATTTT; cdr3_aa: CASSLVGSGIYTDTQYF
clone_size: -; v_call: TRBV6-2/TRBV6-3; d_call: TRBD2; j_call: TRBJ2-3; cdr3_nt: TGTGCCAGCACCCCAAGGGTGGCTAGCGGGGGTTTGGATACGCAGTATTTT; cdr3_aa: CASTPRVASGGLDTQYF
clone_size: once; v_call: TRBV7-2; d_call: -; j_call: TRBJ1-2; cdr3_nt: TGTGCCAGCAGCTTAGCGAAGTCTAACTATGGCTACACCTTC; cdr3_aa: CASSLAKSNYGYTF
clone_size: few; v_call: TRBV7-2; d_call: -; j_call: TRBJ2-1; cdr3_nt: TGTGCCAGCAGCCTAGGGACTCAGAGCTACAATGAGCAGTTCTTC; cdr3_aa: CASSLGTQSYNEQFF
clone_size: -; v_call: TRBV4-2; d_call: -; j_call: TRBJ1-1; cdr3_nt: TGTGCCAGCAGCCTTGAACGGGGGGCAGGGAAAACTGAAGCTTTCTTT; cdr3_aa: CASSLERGAGKTEAFF
clone_size: few; v_call: TRBV29-1; d_call: TRBD1; j_call: TRBJ1-1; cdr3_nt: TGCAGCGCGAGGGGACAGATACCAATGAACACTGAAGCTTTCTTT; cdr3_aa: CSARGQIPMNTEAFF
clone_size: -; v_call: TRBV7-8; d_call: -; j_call: TRBJ2-5; cdr3_nt: TGTGCCAGCAGCCGCAGGTGGGGGGCAGCCCAAGAGACCCAGTACTTC; cdr3_aa: CASSRRWGAAQETQYF
clone_size: few; v_call: TRBV19; d_call: -; j_call: TRBJ2-4; cdr3_nt: TGTGCCAAGGGGGGTACAGGGAAAAACATTCAGTACTTC; cdr3_aa: CAKGGTGKNIQYF
clone_size: few; v_call: TRBV20-1; d_call: TRBD2; j_call: TRBJ2-3; cdr3_nt: TGCAGTGCTAGATATAGCGGGGGACGTTGGGGAGATACGCAGTATTTT; cdr3_aa: CSARYSGGRWGDTQYF
clone_size: once; v_call: TRBV7-2; d_call: TRBD2; j_call: TRBJ2-7; cdr3_nt: TGTGCCAGCAGCTCCGTAGGATCGACTAGCGCCTACGAGCAGTACTTC; cdr3_aa: CASSSVGSTSAYEQYF
clone_size: few; v_call: TRBV27; d_call: TRBD1; j_call: TRBJ1-5; cdr3_nt: TGTGCCAGCAGCCCTTACGGGACAGGGGATCAGCCCCAGCATTTT; cdr3_aa: CASSPYGTGDQPQHF
clone_size: -; v_call: TRBV5-1; d_call: -; j_call: TRBJ1-1; cdr3_nt: TGCGCCAGCAGTTTTCAGACGAACACTGAAGCTTTCTTT; cdr3_aa: CASSFQTNTEAFF
clone_size: -; v_call: TRBV20-1; d_call: -; j_call: TRBJ2-1; cdr3_nt: TGCAGTGCCCCGGACCGACTCTCCTACAATGAGCAGTTCTTC; cdr3_aa: CSAPDRLSYNEQFF
clone_size: few; v_call: TRBV20-1; d_call: TRBD2; j_call: TRBJ2-7; cdr3_nt: TGCAGTGCTAGAGGGACTAGCGGGAACTACGAGCAGTACTTC; cdr3_aa: CSARGTSGNYEQYF
clone_size: -; v_call: TRBV11-1; d_call: -; j_call: TRBJ2-5; cdr3_nt: TGTGCCAGCAGCTTATTTGGCGTGAATGGGTGGAGAGAGACCCAGTACTTC; cdr3_aa: CASSLFGVNGWRETQYF
clone_size: -; v_call: TRBV6-1; d_call: -; j_call: TRBJ1-6; cdr3_nt: TGTGCCAGCAGGCTAATGACAGGCGGAAATTCACCCCTCCACTTT; cdr3_aa: CASRLMTGGNSPLHF
clone_size: few; v_call: TRBV29-1; d_call: TRBD2; j_call: TRBJ2-3; cdr3_nt: TGCAGCGTTGTCGGCGGGGGGGCCGCTAGCACAGATACGCAGTATTTT; cdr3_aa: CSVVGGGAASTDTQYF
clone_size: few; v_call: TRBV6-1; d_call: -; j_call: TRBJ2-7; cdr3_nt: TGTGCCAGCAGTGCGCTTACAGAAAACTACGAGCAGTACTTC; cdr3_aa: CASSALTENYEQYF
clone_size: -; v_call: TRBV29-1; d_call: TRBD1; j_call: TRBJ1-1; cdr3_nt: TGCAGCGTTATTATGACAGGGGGATTCGGTGAAGCTTTCTTT; cdr3_aa: CSVIMTGGFGEAFF
clone_size: -; v_call: TRBV11-2; d_call: -; j_call: TRBJ1-6; cdr3_nt: TGTGCCAGCAGCACGTACAGGGCAGAGAATTCACCCCTCCACTTT; cdr3_aa: CASSTYRAENSPLHF
clone_size: few; v_call: TRBV4-3; d_call: -; j_call: TRBJ1-2; cdr3_nt: TGCGCCAGCAGCCAAGAAATGGGGGACATCTACAACTATGGCTACACCTTC; cdr3_aa: CASSQEMGDIYNYGYTF
clone_size: -; v_call: TRBV7-9; d_call: TRBD1; j_call: TRBJ1-1; cdr3_nt: TGTGCCAGCAGCCTAGGACAGGGTGGTAGAGGTATGAACACTGAAGCTTTCTTT; cdr3_aa: CASSLGQGGRGMNTEAFF
clone_size: -; v_call: TRBV3-1; d_call: -; j_call: TRBJ2-1; cdr3_nt: TGTACCAGCAGTCCCGGGACTGGGAACAATGAGCAGTTCTTC; cdr3_aa: CTSSPGTGNNEQFF
clone_size: few; v_call: TRBV6-2/TRBV6-3; d_call: TRBD1; j_call: TRBJ2-1; cdr3_nt: TGTGCCAGCAGTAAAAACCTCAGGACAGGGGGCAATGAGCAGTTCTTC; cdr3_aa: CASSKNLRTGGNEQFF
clone_size: -; v_call: TRBV28; d_call: -; j_call: TRBJ2-5; cdr3_nt: TGTGCCAGCAGCGGGGGCCCCCAAGAGACCCGGTACTTC; cdr3_aa: CASSGGPQETRYF
clone_size: few; v_call: TRBV4-1; d_call: -; j_call: TRBJ2-3; cdr3_nt: TGCGCCAGCAGCCAAACGGAGGGTAACACAGATACGCAGTATTTT; cdr3_aa: CASSQTEGNTDTQYF
clone_size: -; v_call: TRBV7-2; d_call: TRBD1; j_call: TRBJ2-5; cdr3_nt: TGTGCCAGCAGCGCGCCAGGGGGTAAAGAGACCCAGTACTTC; cdr3_aa: CASSAPGGKETQYF
clone_size: -; v_call: TRBV7-2; d_call: -; j_call: TRBJ2-1; cdr3_nt: TGTGCCAGCAGCTTAGTGGCGGTCAATGAGCAGTTCTTC; cdr3_aa: CASSLVAVNEQFF
clone_size: -; v_call: TRBV27; d_call: -; j_call: TRBJ1-1; cdr3_nt: TGTGCCAGCAGTTTCGTTAGGAAGGATGAGGAAGCTTTCTTT; cdr3_aa: CASSFVRKDEEAFF
clone_size: few; v_call: TRBV6-6; d_call: TRBD1; j_call: TRBJ2-1; cdr3_nt: TGTGCCAGCAGTTCCCAGGGGGCAGAAAATGAGCAGTTCTTC; cdr3_aa: CASSSQGAENEQFF